The source of this T cell receptor (beta chain) is a study of blood T cells in healthy people across ages. General study points: PBMCs were not sorted, which prevented a conclusive comparison of naive versus antigen-experienced cells.

V was cut by 1 base and J by 4 bases, with 7 bases left in between. This CDR3 region has 13 residues. CDR1 is MNHNY and CDR2 is SVGAGI in the germline V gene (reference sequence). This clonotype showed up just a few times. The antigen remains undetermined. The authors ran a second PCR of roughly 6 to 11 cycles using a sample-barcoded 5' primer and a J-beta primer mix. Using its own MiXCR run on the 5' RACE reads, TCRdb lists one record per CDR3 protein. The sample comprises about 680,000 distinct CDR3 sequences, over 45% of which are singletons, and about a third rests with the top ten. The sequenced sample was blood. The clonotype comes from a woman aged 60-75 years in good health. This chain connects TRBV6-6 to TRBJ2-5; unclear D gene. CDR3 nucleotide sequence: TGTGCCAGCAGTTACTTCGACCGAGAGACCCAGTACTTC. It yields the protein CASSYFDRETQYF.